A single sample gave rise to the 26 T cell receptor beta chains below, sequenced in a study of T-cell reconstitution after alpha-beta-depleted transplantation in children. Researchers prepared the TCRbeta library using unique molecular identifiers, the study reports. MiXCR was run by TCRdb on the PCR reads, yielding one entry per CDR3 protein. The sample lists 350,000 to 500,000 distinct CDR3 sequences, approximately 41% seen once, with under 35% in the top ten. The specimen comprised PBMCs, sampled before TCRalphabeta/CD19-depleted stem cell transplant. These receptors came from a girl aged 2-10 years with aplastic anemia, due to receive a stem cell transplant.

This clonotype was counted once. This chain connects TRBV5-1 to TRBJ2-5; D is tentatively TRBD1 or TRBD2 (5 bases each). The germline CDR1 and CDR2 sequences are SGHRS and YFSETQ. Between the trimmed V and J ends, which lost 4 bases and 6 bases, there was a span of 13 bases. The CDR3 sequence is 13 residues long. The CDR3 reads CASSLPGQKTQYF. CDR3 coding DNA: TGCGCCAGCAGCCTGCCGGGGCAAAAGACCCAGTACTTC.

The rearrangement links TRBV5-1 to TRBJ2-1; D perhaps matches TRBD1 (5 bases). Trimming removed 0 bases from V and 0 bases from J, with 13 bases in between. CDR3 length: 17 residues. Germline CDR1 and CDR2: SGHRS and YFSETQ. CDR3 nucleotides: TGCGCCAGCAGCTTGGGTGGCTTGACAGACTCCTACAATGAGCAGTTCTTC. This encodes CASSLGGLTDSYNEQFF.

This chain joins TRBV6-1 and TRBJ2-3; 8 nucleotides agree with TRBD2. The CDR3 has 15 amino acids. CDR1 is MNHNS, CDR2 SASEGT, per germline. V lost 6 bases and J lost 1; bases outside the gene matches: 6. The CDR3 DNA sequence: TGTGCCAGCAGGAACAGCGGGAGCGGCACAGATACGCAGTATTTT. This translates into CASRNSGSGTDTQYF.

The V gene is TRBV29-1, the J gene TRBJ1-2, with 11 nucleotides matching TRBD1. The germline V gene has CDR1 SQVTM and CDR2 ANQGSEA. There are 15 residues in the CDR3. V shed 1 base, J shed 0 bases, and the junction held 1 base outside the gene matches. CDR3 sequence: CSVEGGQGANYGYTF. The DNA of the CDR3 is TGCAGCGTTGAAGGGGGACAGGGGGCTAACTATGGCTACACCTTC.

There are a few counts of this clonotype. This sequence joins TRBV7-9 and TRBJ1-6; no reliable D call. Germline V gene lookup returns CDR1 SEHNR and CDR2 FQNEAQ (reference sequence). This CDR3 contains 15 residues. Deletions cut 5 bases from V and 8 bases from J, with 16 bases between. The CDR3 spells CASSLRVVEDSPLHF. CDR3 nucleotide sequence: TGTGCCAGCAGCCTAAGGGTCGTTGAGGATTCACCCCTCCACTTT.

The V gene is TRBV20-1, the J gene TRBJ2-6, with no clear D. The CDR3 loop spans 15 amino acids. Germline lookup yields CDR1 DFQATT and CDR2 SNEGSKA (reference sequence). The germline V and J ends were trimmed by 0 bases and 0 bases, with 6 bases remaining between them. The CDR3 DNA sequence: TGCAGTGCTAGAGAGTCGAGCTCTGGGGCCAACGTCCTGACTTTC. Residues: CSARESSSGANVLTF.

The chain carries TRBV20-1 and TRBJ2-3; weak D call: TRBD1 (6 bases). V was shortened by 6 bases and J by 5 bases, with 18 bases between the two germline ends. Germline assignment: CDR1 DFQATT and CDR2 SNEGSKA (reference sequence). The CDR3 contains 14 residues. The CDR3 nucleotides are TGCAGTGCCAGCCAAGCGGTACAGGGAGATACGCAGTATTTT. It yields the protein CSASQAVQGDTQYF.

The chain has TRBV9 and TRBJ1-1; the match to TRBD1 covers 7 bases. The CDR3 loop spans 15 amino acids. V trimming: 0 bases; J trimming: 5 bases; junction bases outside the gene matches: 7. Germline assignment: CDR1 SGDLS and CDR2 YYNGEE. DNA for the CDR3: TGTGCCAGCAGCGTAGGGCGGGGACAGTGGACTGAAGCTTTCTTT. Translating it yields CASSVGRGQWTEAFF.

There are many counts of this clonotype. The chain links TRBV20-1 to TRBJ2-5; the match to TRBD2 covers 7 bases. From germline, CDR1 is DFQATT and CDR2 SNEGSKA (reference sequence). V gave up 3 bases and J gave up 7 bases; unmatched junction bases: 8. The CDR3 covers 13 residues. In nucleotides, the CDR3 is TGCAGTGCTAGTGGGGACGGGGGGTGGACCCAGTACTTC. As protein: CSASGDGGWTQYF.

To note about this clonotype: The junction shows a germline mismatch at one end, possibly a read error. This chain uses TRBV29-1 with TRBJ2-1; TRBD1 matches 9 bases. The CDR3 contains 14 residues. Germline-derived CDR1 and CDR2 are SQVTM and ANQGSEA. The CDR3 DNA reads as TGCAGCTTTGATCGAGACAGGGGGGGCAATGAGCAGTTCTTC. It specifies CSFDRDRGGNEQFF.

This clonotype was observed a handful of times. The chain combines TRBV18 with TRBJ1-4; TRBD1 agrees at 9 bases. The CDR3 length is 16 residues. The ends lost 1 base at V and 2 bases at J; junction bases unmatched: 2. Looked up from germline, CDR1 is KGHSH and CDR2 is LQKENI. CDR3 region: CASSPRQGGTNEKLFF. CDR3 nucleotides: TGTGCCAGCTCACCACGACAGGGGGGGACTAATGAAAAACTGTTTTTT.

The genes are TRBV7-8 and TRBJ2-7, with 9 bases aligning to TRBD2. After removal of 6 bases from V and 7 bases from J, the junction contained 13 bases not matched to a gene. This CDR3 region has 15 residues. Per the germline V gene, CDR1 is SGHVS and CDR2 is FQNEAQ. CDR3 sequence: CASRVGASGTGEQYF. In nucleotides, the CDR3 is TGTGCCAGCAGGGTGGGGGCTAGCGGGACGGGGGAGCAGTACTTC.

The chain uses TRBV7-9 and TRBJ2-2, with a possible D match to TRBD2 (5 bases). With 5 bases removed from V and 5 bases from J, the gap between germline ends came to 12 bases. Germline CDR1 SEHNR, CDR2 FQNEAQ (reference sequence). The CDR3 loop spans 14 amino acids. The CDR3 nucleotides are TGTGCCAGCAGCGTAAAGAGGGAGACCGGGGAGCTGTTTTTT. Protein product: CASSVKRETGELFF.

There are many counts of this clonotype. V gene TRBV5-6 combines with J gene TRBJ2-2, with D hard to call. CDR1 and CDR2 from the germline V gene are SGHDT and YYEEEE. The CDR3 length is 14 residues. Between the trimmed V and J ends, which lost 2 bases and 1 base, there was a span of 6 bases. For the CDR3, the DNA is TGTGCCAGCAGCTTCAACTTGAACACCGGGGAGCTGTTTTTT. Amino acids: CASSFNLNTGELFF.

The V gene is TRBV27, the J gene TRBJ1-2, with 7 bases matching TRBD1. Germline CDR1 and CDR2: MNHEY and SMNVEV (reference sequence). The CDR3 is made up of 14 amino acids. Germline trimming cut 6 bases from V and 0 bases from J; bases unmatched to any gene: 4. The CDR3 here is CASRGTVANYGYTF. CDR3 sequence (DNA): TGTGCCAGCAGGGGGACAGTAGCTAACTATGGCTACACCTTC.

This sequence joins TRBV29-1 and TRBJ2-3, with D possibly TRBD1 on 6 matching bases. Germline assignment: CDR1 SQVTM and CDR2 ANQGSEA. The CDR3 has 12 amino acids. Trimming took off 6 bases at V and 5 bases at J, with 12 bases between the two ends. CDR3 sequence: CSVGAARDTQYF. The CDR3 DNA sequence: TGCAGCGTGGGGGCCGCCAGAGATACGCAGTATTTT.

The chain carries TRBV5-4 and TRBJ2-1, with TRBD2 as a possible D gene (5 bases). The CDR3 loop spans 13 amino acids. The V gene's germline CDR1 is SGHNT and CDR2 YYREEE (reference sequence). The V end lost 5 bases, the J end lost 4 bases, and 10 bases lay between the germline ends. CDR3 loop: CASRPDSYNEQFF. CDR3 bases: TGTGCCAGCAGGCCGGACTCTTACAATGAGCAGTTCTTC.

CDR3 DNA sequence: TGTGCCAGCTCACCATCGGCTAGGCGGAATCCTGAGCAGTACTTC. Amino acid sequence: CASSPSARRNPEQYF. The chain uses TRBV18 and TRBJ2-7; D is ambiguous. The CDR3 contains 15 residues. Germline-derived CDR1 and CDR2 are KGHSH and LQKENI. The V and J ends lost 2 bases and 7 bases respectively, with 18 bases between them.

This clonotype was picked up a small number of times. The rearrangement links TRBV11-2 to TRBJ1-3; D might be TRBD1 (5 bases). Germline CDR1 is SGHAT and CDR2 is FQNNGV. V was clipped by 2 bases and J by 4 bases, with 18 bases between them. This CDR3 is 17 amino acids long. The CDR3 DNA follows: TGTGCCAGCAGCTTAAGTCGACAGCTCCAAATCGGAAACACCATATATTTT. This sequence encodes CASSLSRQLQIGNTIYF.

The table lists this clonotype with many counts. The rearrangement links TRBV28 to TRBJ1-2; D ambiguous. Germline V CDR1 and CDR2: MDHEN, SYDVKM. The CDR3 is made up of 14 amino acids. V was trimmed by 6 bases and J by 4 bases, leaving 15 bases between them. In DNA, the CDR3 is TGTGCCAGCAGCCAGGTTTTGGGCGTCTATGGCTACACCTTC. Protein product: CASSQVLGVYGYTF.

This clonotype was recorded a few times. CDR3 loop: CASSPLRGGRTDTQYF. CDR3 DNA sequence: TGTGCCAGCTCACCACTACGCGGGGGTCGCACAGATACGCAGTATTTT. The chain has TRBV18 and TRBJ2-3, with TRBD2 identical over 7 bases. The CDR3 covers 16 residues. Germline trimming cut 1 base from V and 1 base from J; bases unmatched to any gene: 5. From germline, CDR1 is KGHSH and CDR2 LQKENI.

The gene calls are TRBV4-2 and TRBJ2-1, with TRBD2 as a possible D gene (6 bases). V lost 3 bases and J lost 13, with 13 bases in between. Germline-derived CDR1 and CDR2 are LGHNA and YNFKEQ. The CDR3 is made up of 12 amino acids. The CDR3 protein is CASSHLPSVQFF. The CDR3 DNA reads TGTGCCAGCAGCCATCTTCCTAGCGTCCAGTTCTTC.

A few counts support this clonotype. The V and J genes are TRBV29-1 and TRBJ2-3; 10 bases are a match to TRBD2. This CDR3 has 14 amino acids. With 2 bases clipped from V and 5 bases from J, the junction kept 4 bases outside the gene matches. From germline, CDR1 is SQVTM and CDR2 ANQGSEA. CDR3 sequence: CSVESGRAGDTQYF. DNA for the CDR3: TGCAGCGTTGAAAGCGGGAGGGCCGGAGATACGCAGTATTTT.

This clonotype was found a few times. The CDR3 loop is CSVAVPRGWNEQFF. For the CDR3, the DNA is TGCAGCGTTGCCGTTCCACGGGGATGGAATGAGCAGTTCTTC. V is TRBV29-1 and J is TRBJ2-1; perhaps TRBD2 as D (5 bases). V gave up 4 bases and J gave up 7 bases, with 17 bases separating them. The CDR3 spans 14 residues. The germline V gene encodes CDR1 SQVTM and CDR2 ANQGSEA.

The chain is built from TRBV5-1 and TRBJ1-2, with 9 positions matching TRBD1. CDR3 size: 15 residues. V gave up 0 bases and J gave up 6 bases; unmatched junction bases: 6. CDR1 SGHRS and CDR2 YFSETQ come from the germline V gene. CDR3 DNA: TGCGCCAGCAGCTTGGAAAGTACAGGGGGCGATGGCTACACCTTC. Residues: CASSLESTGGDGYTF.

The chain couples TRBV5-1 to TRBJ2-1; tentatively, D is TRBD1 (6 bases). This CDR3 region has 14 residues. V was clipped by 4 bases and J by 8 bases, with 16 bases between them. Germline-derived CDR1 and CDR2 are SGHRS and YFSETQ. CDR3 sequence: CASSAAGAEYEQFF. The CDR3 nucleotides read TGCGCCAGCAGCGCGGCAGGGGCAGAGTATGAGCAGTTCTTC.